These T cell receptor beta chains were read from a single sample in a study of cytomegalovirus exposure and HLA in healthy donors. This table comes from immunoSEQ multiplex PCR, and its TCRdb copy is limited to in-frame clones, with some not included. This sample's table reports some 60,000 clones. Material: PBMCs. These receptors were collected from a male donor in good health and CMV-seronegative. CDR3s include the opening cysteine and the closing phenylalanine or tryptophan. The order of the fields is D gene, J gene, V gene, CDR3 protein, CDR3 DNA. A D gene is named only where the DNA matches it firmly.

>.|TRBJ1-2|TRBV2
CASSPGKGPYGYTF
TGTGCCAGCAGTCCCGGGAAAGGGCCCTATGGCTACACCTTC
>TRBD2|TRBJ2-3|TRBV7-2
CASSSTLAGTYF
TGTGCCAGCAGCTCGACGCTAGCGGGAACTTATTTT
>TRBD2|TRBJ2-1|TRBV9
CASSVAGGPENEQFF
TGTGCCAGCAGCGTAGCGGGAGGGCCTGAGAATGAGCAGTTCTTC
>TRBD2|TRBJ2-5|TRBV5-8
CASSPGTRGETQYF
TGTGCCAGCAGCCCCGGGACTAGGGGGGAGACCCAGTACTTC
>.|TRBJ1-2|TRBV18
CASSPSGQTYGYTF
TGTGCCAGCTCACCATCTGGACAGACCTATGGCTACACCTTC
>.|TRBJ1-5|TRBV6-1
CASSDEGGSNQPQHF
TGTGCCAGCAGTGATGAAGGGGGTAGCAATCAGCCCCAGCATTTT
>.|TRBJ1-2|TRBV7-9
CASRFGAAAYGYTF
TGTGCCAGCCGTTTTGGGGCTGCCGCCTATGGCTACACCTTC
>.|TRBJ2-7|TRBV30
CAWSGEGSSGPIYEQYF
TGTGCCTGGAGTGGAGAAGGGTCGAGCGGCCCAATCTACGAGCAGTACTTC
>.|TRBJ2-7|TRBV28
CASSPAAAYAYEQYF
TGTGCCAGCAGCCCAGCGGCAGCGTACGCCTACGAGCAGTACTTC
>.|TRBJ1-5|TRBV2
CASGEDQPQHF
TGTGCCAGCGGGGAGGATCAGCCCCAGCATTTT
>TRBD2|TRBJ2-1|TRBV30
CAWSTGTRGGANEQFF
TGTGCCTGGTCAACCGGGACTAGAGGGGGGGCCAATGAGCAGTTCTTC
>.|TRBJ2-7|TRBV5-1
CASSPGSAYEQYF
TGCGCCAGCAGCCCGGGAAGCGCCTACGAGCAGTACTTC
>TRBD2|TRBJ2-1|TRBV5-1
CASSLVGLAQSEQFF
TGCGCCAGCAGCTTGGTGGGACTAGCTCAGAGCGAGCAGTTCTTC
>.|TRBJ2-1|TRBV5-1
CASSQKGGYNEQFF
TGCGCCAGCAGCCAAAAAGGCGGCTACAATGAGCAGTTCTTC
>.|TRBJ2-1|TRBV6-4
CASSDRADLYNEQFF
TGTGCCAGCAGTGACAGAGCGGATCTCTACAATGAGCAGTTCTTC
>.|TRBJ1-2|TRBV28
CVSYSAYGYTF
TGTGTCTCCTATTCTGCTTATGGCTACACCTTC
>.|TRBJ1-6|TRBV6-1
CASREEGWGSPLHF
TGTGCCAGCAGGGAAGAGGGATGGGGCTCACCCCTCCACTTT
>.|TRBJ2-1|TRBV4-3
CASSQGTQRLNEQFF
TGCGCCAGCAGCCAAGGGACCCAGCGGCTCAATGAGCAGTTCTTC
>TRBD1|TRBJ1-2|TRBV4-2
CASSQAGGVYGYTF
TGTGCCAGCAGCCAAGCAGGGGGAGTCTATGGCTACACCTTC
>TRBD2|TRBJ2-7|TRBV27
CASSSWTSGSYEQYF
TGTGCCAGCAGCTCCTGGACTAGCGGCTCCTACGAGCAGTACTTC
>.|TRBJ1-5|TRBV7-8
CASSYLQGNSNQPQHF
TGTGCCAGCAGCTACCTGCAGGGTAATAGCAATCAGCCCCAGCATTTT
>.|TRBJ1-1|TRBV11-1
CASSLAHLMNTEAFF
TGTGCCAGCAGCTTAGCTCACCTAATGAACACTGAAGCTTTCTTT
>TRBD1|TRBJ1-2|TRBV5-6
CASSPGRDREAYNYGYTF
TGTGCCAGCAGCCCGGGCCGGGACAGGGAAGCATATAACTATGGCTACACCTTC
>.|TRBJ2-5|TRBV7-2
CASSLVWRDQGETQYF
TGTGCCAGCAGCTTAGTTTGGCGGGACCAAGGGGAGACCCAGTACTTC
>TRBD1|TRBJ2-7|TRBV28
CASSPRTGSEQYF
TGTGCCAGCAGTCCACGGACAGGGAGCGAGCAGTACTTC
>.|TRBJ2-7|TRBV10-3
CAIRGQWTNAYEQYF
TGTGCCATCAGGGGGCAGTGGACTAACGCCTACGAGCAGTACTTC
>.|TRBJ2-7|TRBV7-2
CASSPSGGSTAYEQYF
TGTGCCAGCAGCCCCAGTGGAGGGAGTACGGCCTACGAGCAGTACTTC
>TRBD1|TRBJ1-2|TRBV4-1
CASSQAGGHYGYTF
TGCGCCAGCAGCCAAGCAGGGGGCCACTATGGCTACACCTTC
>TRBD1|TRBJ1-2|TRBV6-5
CASSYSRTGGYGYTF
TGTGCCAGCAGTTACTCCAGGACAGGTGGCTATGGCTACACCTTC
>TRBD2|TRBJ2-3|TRBV19
CASSTDSGSSTDKQYF
TGTGCCAGTAGTACTGATAGCGGGTCTAGCACAGATAAGCAGTATTTT
>.|TRBJ2-7|TRBV9
CASSPGVEQYF
TGTGCCAGCAGCCCAGGGGTCGAGCAGTACTTC
>.|TRBJ2-6|TRBV28
CASSGQDSGANVLTF
TGTGCCAGCAGTGGGCAGGACTCTGGGGCCAACGTCCTGACTTTC
>.|TRBJ1-2|TRBV4-3
CASSQVVRGGYGYTF
TGCGCCAGCAGCCAAGTGGTCCGGGGGGGGTATGGCTACACCTTC
>.|TRBJ1-6|TRBV28
CASSPPRANSPLHF
TGTGCCAGCAGTCCTCCCAGGGCTAATTCACCCCTCCACTTT
>.|TRBJ1-4|TRBV5-4
CASSFSGNEKLFF
TGTGCCAGCAGCTTCTCGGGTAATGAAAAACTGTTTTTT
>TRBD1|TRBJ1-1|TRBV7-2
CASSSPTGAEAFF
TGTGCCAGCAGCTCTCCCACAGGGGCTGAAGCTTTCTTT
>.|TRBJ1-5|TRBV28
CASSFGQRNQPQHF
TGTGCCAGCAGTTTCGGACAGCGCAATCAGCCCCAGCATTTT
>TRBD1|TRBJ1-2|TRBV6-5
CASTQTGGGDGYTF
TGTGCCAGCACCCAGACAGGGGGTGGGGATGGCTACACCTTC
>TRBD1|TRBJ1-5|TRBV5-6
CASSLRQGVGSNQPQHF
TGTGCCAGCAGCCTCAGACAGGGGGTAGGAAGCAATCAGCCCCAGCATTTT
>TRBD1|TRBJ1-2|TRBV29-1
CSVEHPGQGVGYTF
TGCAGCGTTGAACACCCGGGACAGGGGGTCGGCTACACCTTC
>.|TRBJ2-3|TRBV5-6
CASSFFGSGADTQYF
TGTGCCAGCAGCTTTTTCGGGAGTGGGGCAGATACGCAGTATTTT
>.|TRBJ2-3|TRBV5-5
CASSLADKQYF
TGTGCCAGCAGCTTGGCAGATAAGCAGTATTTT
>.|TRBJ1-6|TRBV30
CAWSVQSPLHF
TGTGCCTGGAGTGTACAGTCACCCCTCCACTTT
>TRBD2|TRBJ2-3|TRBV9
CASSPPLAGGPGADTQYF
TGTGCCAGCAGCCCACCACTAGCGGGGGGGCCAGGCGCAGATACGCAGTATTTT